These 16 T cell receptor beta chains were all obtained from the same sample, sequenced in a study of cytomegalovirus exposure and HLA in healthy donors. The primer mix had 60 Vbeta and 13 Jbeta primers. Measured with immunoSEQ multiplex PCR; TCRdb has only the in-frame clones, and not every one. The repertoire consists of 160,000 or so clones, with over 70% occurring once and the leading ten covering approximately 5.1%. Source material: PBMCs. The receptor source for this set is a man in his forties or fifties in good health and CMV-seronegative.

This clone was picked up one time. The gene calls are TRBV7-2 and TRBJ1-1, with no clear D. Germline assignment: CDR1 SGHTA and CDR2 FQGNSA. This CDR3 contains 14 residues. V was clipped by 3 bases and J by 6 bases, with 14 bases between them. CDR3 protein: CASSFIRDPPEAFF. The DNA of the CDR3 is TGTGCCAGCAGCTTTATCCGGGATCCCCCTGAAGCTTTCTTT.

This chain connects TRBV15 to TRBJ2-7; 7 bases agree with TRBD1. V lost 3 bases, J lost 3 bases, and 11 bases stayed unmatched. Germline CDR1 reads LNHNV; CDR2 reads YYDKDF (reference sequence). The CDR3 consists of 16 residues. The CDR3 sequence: CATSRGQQGKNYEQYF. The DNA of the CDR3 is TGTGCCACCAGCAGGGGCCAACAGGGGAAGAACTACGAGCAGTACTTC.

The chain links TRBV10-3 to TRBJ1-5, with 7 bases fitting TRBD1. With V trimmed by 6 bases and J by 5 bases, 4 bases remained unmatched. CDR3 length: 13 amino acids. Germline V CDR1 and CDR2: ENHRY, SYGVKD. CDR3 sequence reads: CAIRPQGDQPQHF. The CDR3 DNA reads TGTGCCATCAGACCCCAGGGGGATCAGCCCCAGCATTTT.

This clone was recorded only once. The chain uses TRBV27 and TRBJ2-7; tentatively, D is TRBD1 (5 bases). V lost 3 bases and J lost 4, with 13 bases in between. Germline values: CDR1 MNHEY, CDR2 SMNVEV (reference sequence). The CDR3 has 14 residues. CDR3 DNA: TGTGCCAGCAGTTTTGGACACAGTGAATACGAGCAGTACTTC. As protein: CASSFGHSEYEQYF.

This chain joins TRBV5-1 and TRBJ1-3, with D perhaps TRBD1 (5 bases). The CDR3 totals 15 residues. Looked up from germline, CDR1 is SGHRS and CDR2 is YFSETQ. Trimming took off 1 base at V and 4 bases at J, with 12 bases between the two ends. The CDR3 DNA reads TGCGCCAGCAGCTTGCTCGGGGGATTAGGAAACACCATATATTTT. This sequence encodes CASSLLGGLGNTIYF.

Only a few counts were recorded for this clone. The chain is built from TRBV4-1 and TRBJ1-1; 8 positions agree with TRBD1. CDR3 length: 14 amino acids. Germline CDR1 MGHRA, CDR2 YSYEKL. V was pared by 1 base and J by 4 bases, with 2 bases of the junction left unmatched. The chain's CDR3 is CASSQGTGLTEAFF. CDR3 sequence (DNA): TGCGCCAGCAGCCAAGGGACAGGGCTCACTGAAGCTTTCTTT.

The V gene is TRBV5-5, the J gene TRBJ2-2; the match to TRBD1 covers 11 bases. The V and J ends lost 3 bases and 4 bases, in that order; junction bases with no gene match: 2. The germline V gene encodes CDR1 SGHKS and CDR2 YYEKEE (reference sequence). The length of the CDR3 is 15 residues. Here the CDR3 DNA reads TGTGCCAGCAGCTACGGGACAGGGGGCACCGGGGAGCTGTTTTTT. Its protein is CASSYGTGGTGELFF.

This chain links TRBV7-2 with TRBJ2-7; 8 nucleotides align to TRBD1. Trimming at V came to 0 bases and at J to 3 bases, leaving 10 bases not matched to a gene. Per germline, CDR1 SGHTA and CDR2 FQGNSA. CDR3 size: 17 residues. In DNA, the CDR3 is TGTGCCAGCAGCTTAGCTGTCGGACAGGGCATACTCTACGAGCAGTACTTC. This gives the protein CASSLAVGQGILYEQYF.

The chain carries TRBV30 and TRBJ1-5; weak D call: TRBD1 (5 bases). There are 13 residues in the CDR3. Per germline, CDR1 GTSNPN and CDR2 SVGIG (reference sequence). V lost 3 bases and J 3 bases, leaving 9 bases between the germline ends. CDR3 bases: TGTGCCTGGAGCGGGGGTCCCAATCAGCCCCAGCATTTT. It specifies CAWSGGPNQPQHF.

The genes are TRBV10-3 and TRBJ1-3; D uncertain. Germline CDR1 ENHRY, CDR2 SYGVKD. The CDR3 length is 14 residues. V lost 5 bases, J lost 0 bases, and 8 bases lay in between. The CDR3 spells CAISKYTSGNTIYF. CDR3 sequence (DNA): TGTGCCATCAGTAAATACACCTCTGGAAACACCATATATTTT.

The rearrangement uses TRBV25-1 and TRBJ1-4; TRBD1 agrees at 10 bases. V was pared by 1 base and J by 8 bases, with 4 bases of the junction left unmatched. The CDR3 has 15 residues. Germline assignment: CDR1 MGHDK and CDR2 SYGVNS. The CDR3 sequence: CASSEWGQGREKLFF. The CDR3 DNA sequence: TGTGCCAGCAGTGAATGGGGACAGGGGAGAGAAAAACTGTTTTTT.

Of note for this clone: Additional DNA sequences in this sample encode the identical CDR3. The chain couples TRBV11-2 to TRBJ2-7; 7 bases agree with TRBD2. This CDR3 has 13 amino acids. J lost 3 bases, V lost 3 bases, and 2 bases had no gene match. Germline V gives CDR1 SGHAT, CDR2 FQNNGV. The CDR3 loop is CASSFSSGYEQYF. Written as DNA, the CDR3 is TGTGCCAGCAGCTTCTCTAGCGGCTACGAGCAGTACTTC.

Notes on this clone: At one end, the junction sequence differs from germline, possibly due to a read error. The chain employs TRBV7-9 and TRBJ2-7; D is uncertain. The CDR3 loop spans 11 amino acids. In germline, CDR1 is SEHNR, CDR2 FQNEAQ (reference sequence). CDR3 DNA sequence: TGTTCCAGCAGCGAACTCTACGAGCAGTACTTC. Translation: CSSSELYEQYF. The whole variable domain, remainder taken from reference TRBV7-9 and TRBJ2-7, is DTGVSQNPRHKITKRGQNVTFRCDPISEHNRLYWYRQTLGQGPEFLTYFQNEAQLEKSRLLSDRFSAERPKGSFSTLEIQRTEQGDSAMYLCSSSELYEQYFGPGTRLTVT.

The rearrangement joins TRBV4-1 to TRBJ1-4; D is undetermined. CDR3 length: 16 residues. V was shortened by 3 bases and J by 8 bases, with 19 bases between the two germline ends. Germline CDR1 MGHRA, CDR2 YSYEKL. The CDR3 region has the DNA TGCGCCAGCAGCCACCCCCCGGTCCGCGGGAACGAAAAACTGTTTTTT. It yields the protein CASSHPPVRGNEKLFF.

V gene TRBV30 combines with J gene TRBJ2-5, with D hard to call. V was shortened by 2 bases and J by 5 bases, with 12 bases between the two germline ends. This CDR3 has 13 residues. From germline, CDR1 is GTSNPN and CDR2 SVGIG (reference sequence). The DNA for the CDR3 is TGTGCCTGGAGTTTACTGAATGAGGAGACCCAGTACTTC. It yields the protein CAWSLLNEETQYF.

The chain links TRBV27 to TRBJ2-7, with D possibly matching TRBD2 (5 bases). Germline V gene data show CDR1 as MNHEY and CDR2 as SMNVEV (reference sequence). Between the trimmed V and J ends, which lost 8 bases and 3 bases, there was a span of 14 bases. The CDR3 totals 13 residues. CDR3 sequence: CASAGGGNYEQYF. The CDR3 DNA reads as TGTGCCAGCGCCGGCGGAGGAAACTACGAGCAGTACTTC.